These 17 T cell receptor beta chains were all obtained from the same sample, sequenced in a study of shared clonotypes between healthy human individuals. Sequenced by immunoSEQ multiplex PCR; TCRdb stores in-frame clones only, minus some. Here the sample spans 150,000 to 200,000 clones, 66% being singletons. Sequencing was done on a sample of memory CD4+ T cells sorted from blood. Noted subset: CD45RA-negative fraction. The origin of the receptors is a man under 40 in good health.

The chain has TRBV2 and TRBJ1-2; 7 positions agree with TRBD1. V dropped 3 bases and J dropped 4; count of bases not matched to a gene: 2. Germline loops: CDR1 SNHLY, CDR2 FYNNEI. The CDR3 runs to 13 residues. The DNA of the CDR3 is TGTGCCAGCAGTGAGGGACAGTTCTATGGCTACACCTTC. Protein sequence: CASSEGQFYGYTF. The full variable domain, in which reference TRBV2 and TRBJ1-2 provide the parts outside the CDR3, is EPEVTQTPSHQVTQMGQEVILRCVPISNHLYFYWYRQILGQKVEFLVSFYNNEISEKSEIFDDQFSVERPDGSNFTLKIRSTKLEDSAMYFCASSEGQFYGYTFGSGTRLTVV.

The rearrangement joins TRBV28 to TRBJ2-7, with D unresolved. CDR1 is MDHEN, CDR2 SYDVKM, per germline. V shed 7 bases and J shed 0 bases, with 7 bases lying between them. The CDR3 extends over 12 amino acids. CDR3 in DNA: TGTGCCAGCACAGATGACTCCTACGAGCAGTACTTC. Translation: CASTDDSYEQYF.

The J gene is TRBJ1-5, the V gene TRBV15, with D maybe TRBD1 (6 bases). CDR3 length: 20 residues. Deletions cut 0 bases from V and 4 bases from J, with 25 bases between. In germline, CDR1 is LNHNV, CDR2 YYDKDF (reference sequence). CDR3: CATSRDLMIGRGALNQPQHF. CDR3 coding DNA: TGTGCCACCAGCAGAGACCTCATGATAGGGCGGGGGGCTCTAAATCAGCCCCAGCATTTT.

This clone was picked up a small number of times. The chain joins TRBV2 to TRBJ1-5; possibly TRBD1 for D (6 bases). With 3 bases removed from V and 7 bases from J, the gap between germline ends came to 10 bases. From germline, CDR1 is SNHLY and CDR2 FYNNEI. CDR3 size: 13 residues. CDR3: CASSDQGGQPQHF. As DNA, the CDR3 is TGTGCCAGCAGTGACCAAGGGGGACAGCCCCAGCATTTT.

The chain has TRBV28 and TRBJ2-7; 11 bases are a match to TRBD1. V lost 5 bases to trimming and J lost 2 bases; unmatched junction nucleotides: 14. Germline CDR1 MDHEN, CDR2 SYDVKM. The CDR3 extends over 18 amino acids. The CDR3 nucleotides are TGTGCCAGCAGTCCCCAGAAGGGACAGGGGGGTACTGCCTACGAGCAGTACTTC. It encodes CASSPQKGQGGTAYEQYF.

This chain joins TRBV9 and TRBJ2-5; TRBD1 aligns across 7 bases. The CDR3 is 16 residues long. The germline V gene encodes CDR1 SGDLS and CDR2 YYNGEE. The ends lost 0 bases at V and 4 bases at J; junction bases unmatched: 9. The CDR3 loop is CASSVDYSRGRETQYF. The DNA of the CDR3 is TGTGCCAGCAGCGTAGACTACTCTAGGGGGCGAGAGACCCAGTACTTC.

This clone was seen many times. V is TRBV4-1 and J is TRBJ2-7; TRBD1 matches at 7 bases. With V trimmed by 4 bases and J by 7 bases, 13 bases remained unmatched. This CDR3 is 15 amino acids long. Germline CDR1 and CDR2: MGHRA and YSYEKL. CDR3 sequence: CASSPRIRDSREQYF. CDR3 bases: TGCGCCAGCAGCCCCCGGATCCGGGACAGTAGGGAGCAGTACTTC.

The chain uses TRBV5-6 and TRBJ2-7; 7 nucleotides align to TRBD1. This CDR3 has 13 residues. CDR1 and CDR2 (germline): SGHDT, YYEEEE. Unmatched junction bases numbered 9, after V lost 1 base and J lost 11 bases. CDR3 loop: CASSLRGGQQEYF. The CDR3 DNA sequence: TGTGCCAGCAGCTTGAGAGGGGGCCAACAGGAGTACTTC. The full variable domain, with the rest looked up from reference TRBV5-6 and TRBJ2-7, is DAGVTQSPTHLIKTRGQQVTLRCSPKSGHDTVSWYQQALGQGPQFIFQYYEEEERQRGNFPDRFSGHQFPNYSSELNVNALLLGDSALYLCASSLRGGQQEYFGPGTRLTVT.

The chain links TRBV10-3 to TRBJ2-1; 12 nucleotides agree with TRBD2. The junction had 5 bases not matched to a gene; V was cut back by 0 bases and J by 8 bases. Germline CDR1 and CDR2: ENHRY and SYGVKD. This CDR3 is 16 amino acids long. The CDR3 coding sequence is TGTGCCATCAGTGAGTCCGGGACTAGCGGGCCCGATGAGCAGTTCTTC. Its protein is CAISESGTSGPDEQFF.

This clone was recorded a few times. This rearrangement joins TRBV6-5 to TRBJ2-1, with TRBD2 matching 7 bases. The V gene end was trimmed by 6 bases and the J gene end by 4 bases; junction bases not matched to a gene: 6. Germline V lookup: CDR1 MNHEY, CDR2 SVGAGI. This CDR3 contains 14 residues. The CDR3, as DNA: TGTGCCAGCAGGCCGACTAGCAGTTACAATGAGCAGTTCTTC. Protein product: CASRPTSSYNEQFF.

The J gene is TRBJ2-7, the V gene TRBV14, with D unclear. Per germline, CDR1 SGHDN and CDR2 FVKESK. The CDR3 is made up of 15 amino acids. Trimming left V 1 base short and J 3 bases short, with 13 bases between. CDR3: CASSQVTSPFYEQYF. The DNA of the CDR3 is TGTGCCAGCAGCCAAGTGACCTCTCCTTTCTACGAGCAGTACTTC.

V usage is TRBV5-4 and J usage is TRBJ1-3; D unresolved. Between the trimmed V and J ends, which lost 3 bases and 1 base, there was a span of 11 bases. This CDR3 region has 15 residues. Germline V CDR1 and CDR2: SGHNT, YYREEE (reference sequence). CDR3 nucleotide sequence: TGTGCCAGCAGCTCCCCGACCGGATCTGGAAACACCATATATTTT. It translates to CASSSPTGSGNTIYF.

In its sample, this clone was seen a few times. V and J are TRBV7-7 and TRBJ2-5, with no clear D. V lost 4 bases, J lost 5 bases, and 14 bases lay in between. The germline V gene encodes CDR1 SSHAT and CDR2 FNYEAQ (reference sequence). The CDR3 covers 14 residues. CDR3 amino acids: CASSSSRVMETQYF. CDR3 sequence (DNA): TGTGCCAGCAGCTCCTCCCGGGTGATGGAGACCCAGTACTTC.

CDR3 loop: CASSFGTNQPQHF. DNA for the CDR3: TGCGCCAGCAGCTTCGGGACAAATCAGCCCCAGCATTTT. The chain is built from TRBV5-1 and TRBJ1-5; D is perhaps TRBD1 (6 bases). CDR3 size: 13 residues. With 2 bases removed from V and 4 bases from J, the gap between germline ends came to 7 bases. CDR1 and CDR2 (germline): SGHRS, YFSETQ.

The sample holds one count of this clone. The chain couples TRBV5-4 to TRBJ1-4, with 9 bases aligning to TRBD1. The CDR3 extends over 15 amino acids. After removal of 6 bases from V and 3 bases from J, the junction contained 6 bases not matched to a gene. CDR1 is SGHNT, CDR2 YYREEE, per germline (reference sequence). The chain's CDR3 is CASTTQGAANEKLFF. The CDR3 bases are TGTGCCAGCACCACACAGGGGGCGGCTAATGAAAAACTGTTTTTT.

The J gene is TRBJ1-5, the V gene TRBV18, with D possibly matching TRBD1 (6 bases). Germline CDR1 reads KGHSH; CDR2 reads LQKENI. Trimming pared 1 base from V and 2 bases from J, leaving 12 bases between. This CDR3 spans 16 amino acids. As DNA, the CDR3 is TGTGCCAGCTCACCACAGGGAGGGGGGGGCAATCAGCCCCAGCATTTT. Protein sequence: CASSPQGGGGNQPQHF.

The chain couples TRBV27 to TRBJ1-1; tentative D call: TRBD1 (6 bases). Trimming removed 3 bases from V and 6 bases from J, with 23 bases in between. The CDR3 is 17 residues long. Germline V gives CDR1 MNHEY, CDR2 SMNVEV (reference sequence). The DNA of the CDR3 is TGTGCCAGCAGTTTTTCTGTGGGGGCGCGCCCCGGTGCTGAAGCTTTCTTT. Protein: CASSFSVGARPGAEAFF.